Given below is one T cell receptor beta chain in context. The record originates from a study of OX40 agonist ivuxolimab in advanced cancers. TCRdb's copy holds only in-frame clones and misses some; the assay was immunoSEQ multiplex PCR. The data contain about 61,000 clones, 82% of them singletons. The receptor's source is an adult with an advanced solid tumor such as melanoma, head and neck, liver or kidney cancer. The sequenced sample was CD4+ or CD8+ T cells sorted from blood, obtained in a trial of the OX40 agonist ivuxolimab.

The CDR3 DNA sequence: TGTGCCAGCAGTAGAAACCGGGACAATAGCAATCAGCCCCAGCATTTT. It is translated as CASSRNRDNSNQPQHF. This chain uses TRBV27 with TRBJ1-5, with a tentative D call TRBD1 (6 bases). The germline V gene has CDR1 MNHEY and CDR2 SMNVEV (reference sequence). This CDR3 spans 16 amino acids. Trimming took off 5 bases at V and 0 bases at J, with 14 bases between the two ends.